A single sample gave rise to the 14 T cell receptor beta chains below, sequenced in a study of shared clonotypes between healthy human individuals. Sequencing was performed with immunoSEQ multiplex PCR; in TCRdb, only in-frame clones are kept and a portion is missing. Here the sample spans about 1.5 million clones, around 95% being singletons. Sequencing input: naive CD4+ T cells sorted from blood. Subset denoted: CD45RA+ positively selected. The receptors shown here come from a man between 25 and 39 years old in good health.

V and J are TRBV7-2 and TRBJ2-1; no reliable D call. V was trimmed by 3 bases and J by 8 bases, leaving 8 bases between them. The CDR3 runs to 12 residues. In germline, CDR1 is SGHTA, CDR2 FQGNSA. The CDR3 coding sequence is TGTGCCAGCAGCTTCAGGTCTTATGAGCAGTTCTTC. It specifies CASSFRSYEQFF.

The rearrangement uses TRBV7-6 and TRBJ1-4; no clear D gene. Germline assignment: CDR1 SGHVS and CDR2 FNYEAQ. Trimming left V 5 bases short and J 5 bases short, with 21 bases between. The CDR3 runs to 17 residues. CDR3 loop: CASSPQILLNTNEKLFF. As DNA, the CDR3 is TGTGCCAGCAGCCCCCAAATCCTCCTGAACACGAATGAAAAACTGTTTTTT.

The chain uses TRBV10-1 and TRBJ1-5, with D perhaps matching TRBD1 (5 bases). The length of the CDR3 is 13 residues. V lost 4 bases, J lost 3 bases, and 7 bases lay in between. Per the germline V gene, CDR1 is WNHNN and CDR2 is SYGVQD (reference sequence). The CDR3 DNA is TGCGCCAGCAGTGCAGGGACCAATCAGCCCCAGCATTTT. This codes for CASSAGTNQPQHF.

This rearrangement joins TRBV11-2 to TRBJ2-7; D assignment may be TRBD1 or TRBD2 (5 bases each). CDR3 size: 14 residues. Trimming removed 4 bases at V and 3 bases at J, with 13 bases between. Germline-derived CDR1 and CDR2 are SGHAT and FQNNGV. CDR3 in DNA: TGTGCCAGCAGCTACCGGGACGGGGACTACGAGCAGTACTTC. Translated: CASSYRDGDYEQYF.

This sequence joins TRBV2 and TRBJ2-1; possibly TRBD1 for D (6 bases). V shed 6 bases and J shed 0 bases, with 21 bases lying between them. Germline V CDR1 and CDR2: SNHLY, FYNNEI. The CDR3 totals 18 residues. Here the CDR3 reads CASSPGSTGRSSYNEQFF. The CDR3, as DNA: TGTGCCAGCAGCCCCGGCAGCACAGGGCGGAGCTCCTACAATGAGCAGTTCTTC.

The chain carries TRBV7-9 and TRBJ2-5; TRBD2 agrees at 7 bases. Per the germline V gene, CDR1 is SEHNR and CDR2 is FQNEAQ (reference sequence). The CDR3 runs 16 residues. The ends lost 5 bases at V and 5 bases at J; junction bases unmatched: 14. CDR3 DNA: TGTGCCAGCAGCCTTAGGCCACTAGCGATGACCGAGACCCAGTACTTC. Amino acid sequence: CASSLRPLAMTETQYF.

The V call is TRBV5-8, the J call TRBJ2-5, with 15 bases aligning to TRBD2. After removal of 4 bases from V and 0 bases from J, the junction contained 10 bases not matched to a gene. The CDR3 totals 19 residues. Germline-derived CDR1 and CDR2 are SGHTS and YDEGEE. Here the CDR3 DNA reads TGTGCCAGCAGCCCCGGACTAGCGGGAGGGATCGACTACCAAGAGACCCAGTACTTC. Translating it yields CASSPGLAGGIDYQETQYF.

The sample holds a few counts of this clone. At one end, the junction sequence differs from germline, possibly due to a read error. The DNA of the CDR3 is TGTGCCAGCAGTAGGACGGGCCTTCCCTTC. Translated, it gives CASSRTGLPF. The V gene is TRBV2, the J gene TRBJ1-2; D is unresolved. CDR1 and CDR2 from the germline V gene are SNHLY and FYNNEI. This CDR3 has 10 residues.

V usage is TRBV6-1 and J usage is TRBJ1-2, with 12 bases lining up with TRBD1. Looked up from germline, CDR1 is MNHNS and CDR2 is SASEGT. After removal of 0 bases from V and 3 bases from J, the junction contained 2 bases not matched to a gene. The CDR3 sequence is 16 residues long. CDR3 residues: CASSEAGTGGYYGYTF. The DNA of the CDR3 is TGTGCCAGCAGTGAAGCGGGGACAGGGGGCTACTATGGCTACACCTTC.

This chain connects TRBV18 to TRBJ1-1, with 10 bases aligning to TRBD1. This CDR3 is built from 19 residues. V lost 3 bases, J lost 2 bases, and 15 bases stayed unmatched. The germline CDR1 and CDR2 sequences are KGHSH and LQKENI. The CDR3: CASSPLITGTGAPNTEAFF. CDR3 DNA sequence: TGTGCCAGCTCACCCCTGATCACCGGGACAGGGGCCCCAAACACTGAAGCTTTCTTT.

The chain links TRBV19 to TRBJ1-1; D ambiguous. Trimming took off 4 bases at V and 0 bases at J, with 9 bases between the two ends. From germline, CDR1 is LNHDA and CDR2 SQIVND (reference sequence). There are 14 residues in the CDR3. DNA for the CDR3: TGTGCCAGTAGTAGAACGGGCATGAACACTGAAGCTTTCTTT. Translating gives CASSRTGMNTEAFF.

This clone was found once. The identical CDR3 is also encoded by other nucleotide sequences in the sample. The J gene is TRBJ2-3, the V gene TRBV5-1; 8 positions match TRBD2. Trimming took 1 base from V and 2 from J; bases not matched to a gene: 3. Per germline, CDR1 SGHRS and CDR2 YFSETQ. The CDR3 sequence is 15 residues long. The DNA for the CDR3 is TGCGCCAGCAGCTTGATACTAGCGGACACAGATACGCAGTATTTT. Its protein is CASSLILADTDTQYF.

The chain carries TRBV5-1 and TRBJ1-3; no clear D. CDR3 size: 14 residues. V was shortened by 6 bases and J by 3 bases, with 13 bases between the two germline ends. CDR1 is SGHRS and CDR2 is YFSETQ in the germline V gene. The CDR3 loop is CASTPLGFGNTIYF. The DNA for the CDR3 is TGCGCCAGCACCCCTTTGGGCTTTGGAAACACCATATATTTT.

This clone showed up just once. This chain joins TRBV5-1 and TRBJ2-5; 8 nucleotides align to TRBD2. In germline, CDR1 is SGHRS, CDR2 YFSETQ. The CDR3 has 17 residues. V shed 4 bases, J shed 1 base, and the junction held 12 bases outside the gene matches. CDR3: CASSASGTSFTQETQYF. CDR3 in DNA: TGCGCCAGCAGCGCCTCCGGGACTAGTTTCACCCAAGAGACCCAGTACTTC. Full variable domain (missing parts from reference TRBV5-1 and TRBJ2-5): KAGVTQTPRYLIKTRGQQVTLSCSPISGHRSVSWYQQTPGQGLQFLFEYFSETQRNKGNFPGRFSGRQFSNSRSEMNVSTLELGDSALYLCASSASGTSFTQETQYFGPGTRLLVL.